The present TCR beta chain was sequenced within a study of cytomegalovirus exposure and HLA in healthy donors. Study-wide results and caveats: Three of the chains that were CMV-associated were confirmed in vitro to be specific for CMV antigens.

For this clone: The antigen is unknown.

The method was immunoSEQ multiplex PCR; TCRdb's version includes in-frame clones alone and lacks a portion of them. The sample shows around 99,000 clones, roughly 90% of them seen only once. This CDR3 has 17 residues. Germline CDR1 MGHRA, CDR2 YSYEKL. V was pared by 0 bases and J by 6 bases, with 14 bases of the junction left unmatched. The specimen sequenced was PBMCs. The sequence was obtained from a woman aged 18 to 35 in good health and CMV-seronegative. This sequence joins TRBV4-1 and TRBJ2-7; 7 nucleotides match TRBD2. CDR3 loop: CASSQDTWGGDWGEQYF. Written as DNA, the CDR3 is TGCGCCAGCAGCCAAGATACGTGGGGGGGTGATTGGGGCGAGCAGTACTTC.